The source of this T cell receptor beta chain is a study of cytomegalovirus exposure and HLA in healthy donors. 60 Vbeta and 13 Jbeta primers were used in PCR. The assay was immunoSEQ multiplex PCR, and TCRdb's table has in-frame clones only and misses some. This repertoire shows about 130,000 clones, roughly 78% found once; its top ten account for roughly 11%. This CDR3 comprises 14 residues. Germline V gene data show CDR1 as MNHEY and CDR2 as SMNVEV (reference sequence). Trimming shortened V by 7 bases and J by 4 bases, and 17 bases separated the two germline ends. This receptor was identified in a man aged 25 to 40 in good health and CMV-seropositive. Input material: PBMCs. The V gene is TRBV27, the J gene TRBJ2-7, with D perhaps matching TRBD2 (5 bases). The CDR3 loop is CASTPDFKLYEQYF. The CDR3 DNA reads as TGTGCCAGCACCCCGGACTTTAAACTTTACGAGCAGTACTTC.